Presented here are 23 T cell receptor beta chains from one specimen sequenced in a study of Tregs in tolerant kidney transplant recipients. Sequencing was performed with immunoSEQ multiplex PCR; in TCRdb, only in-frame clones are kept and a portion is missing. Here the sample spans 80,000 to 90,000 clones, more than 80% being singletons. Input material: CD8+ T cells from blood. All receptors derive from a human donor in good health.

The gene calls are TRBV19 and TRBJ2-7, with TRBD1 matching over 10 bases. The length of the CDR3 is 15 residues. Germline CDR1 and CDR2: LNHDA and SQIVND (reference sequence). With 4 bases clipped from V and 3 bases from J, the junction kept 6 bases outside the gene matches. The CDR3 loop is CASSTGTGVGYEQYF. DNA of the CDR3: TGTGCCAGTAGTACCGGGACAGGGGTTGGCTACGAGCAGTACTTC.

V gene TRBV27 combines with J gene TRBJ2-7; either TRBD1 or TRBD2 may fit D (6 bases each). The germline CDR1 and CDR2 sequences are MNHEY and SMNVEV (reference sequence). This CDR3 is 16 amino acids long. Trimming took 0 bases from V and 2 from J, leaving 14 bases between them. In DNA, the CDR3 is TGTGCCAGCAGTTTATCACCCCGGGGGCTGGCCTACGAGCAGTACTTC. Amino acids: CASSLSPRGLAYEQYF.

The chain uses TRBV12-5 and TRBJ2-1; D gene unclear. Trimming removed 1 base at V and 6 bases at J, with 1 base between. The length of the CDR3 is 11 residues. From germline, CDR1 is LGHNT and CDR2 FRNRAP. The CDR3 protein is CASGLGNEQFF. DNA of the CDR3: TGTGCTAGTGGTTTGGGCAATGAGCAGTTCTTC.

This clone showed up just a few times. The rearrangement uses TRBV19 and TRBJ1-1; tentatively, D is TRBD1 (5 bases). Trimming took 9 bases from V and 0 from J, leaving 20 bases between them. The CDR3 sequence is 16 residues long. Germline loops: CDR1 LNHDA, CDR2 SQIVND (reference sequence). This CDR3 reads CASLREIGIMNTEAFF. The CDR3 DNA follows: TGTGCCAGCCTCAGGGAAATTGGTATAATGAACACTGAAGCTTTCTTT.

The chain combines TRBV9 with TRBJ2-5; D may be TRBD1 (5 bases). The V gene lost 0 bases and the J gene lost 2 bases, with 14 bases spanning the gap. Looked up from germline, CDR1 is SGDLS and CDR2 is YYNGEE. This CDR3 is 16 amino acids long. The CDR3 DNA follows: TGTGCCAGCAGCGTAGAACCTGGGGCCAGTCAAGAGACCCAGTACTTC. Amino acid sequence: CASSVEPGASQETQYF.

The chain has TRBV6-5 and TRBJ2-2; D uncertain. The CDR3 length is 15 residues. Trimming took 6 bases from V and 1 from J, leaving 12 bases between them. Germline V lookup: CDR1 MNHEY, CDR2 SVGAGI. CDR3 bases: TGTGCCAGCAGGCGGCGACACCAGAACACCGGGGAGCTGTTTTTT. Protein sequence: CASRRRHQNTGELFF.

The J gene is TRBJ2-1, the V gene TRBV27; D possibly corresponds to TRBD1 (5 bases). V lost 1 base to trimming and J lost 6 bases, with 10 bases between them. Germline V gene data show CDR1 as MNHEY and CDR2 as SMNVEV (reference sequence). The CDR3 is 14 amino acids. CDR3 sequence: CASSLLGLSNEQFF. CDR3 DNA sequence: TGTGCCAGCAGTTTATTGGGGCTAAGCAATGAGCAGTTCTTC.

The chain recombines TRBV27 with TRBJ2-1; D gene ambiguous. The length of the CDR3 is 13 residues. Germline V gives CDR1 MNHEY, CDR2 SMNVEV (reference sequence). V was clipped by 5 bases and J by 4 bases, with 9 bases between them. The CDR3 loop reads CASSLQGYNEQFF. DNA of the CDR3: TGTGCCAGCAGTCTTCAAGGATACAATGAGCAGTTCTTC.

V usage is TRBV30 and J usage is TRBJ2-3; the D is unclear. The germline gives CDR1 GTSNPN, CDR2 SVGIG (reference sequence). The CDR3 contains 15 residues. V was shortened by 4 bases and J by 0 bases, with 14 bases between the two germline ends. This CDR3 reads CAWTPWTDSTDTQYF. The CDR3 DNA follows: TGTGCCTGGACCCCCTGGACGGATAGCACAGATACGCAGTATTTT. Together with reference TRBV30 and TRBJ2-3, the CDR3 gives the full variable domain: SQTIHQWPATLVQPVGSPLSLECTVEGTSNPNLYWYRQAAGRGLQLLFYSVGIGQISSEVPQNLSASRPQDRQFILSSKKLLLSDSGFYLCAWTPWTDSTDTQYFGPGTRLTVL.

This clone was counted a single time. The rearrangement uses TRBV27 and TRBJ2-7; possibly TRBD1 for D (5 bases). V was pared by 5 bases and J by 4 bases, with 12 bases between. CDR3 length equals 13 residues. Germline CDR1 MNHEY, CDR2 SMNVEV (reference sequence). The CDR3: CASSPQGSYEQYF. CDR3 bases: TGTGCCAGCAGTCCCCAGGGTTCGTACGAGCAGTACTTC.

The CDR3 DNA sequence: TGTGCCAGCGCGATAGGGCAGCTTCATCAGCCCCAGCATTTT. It translates to CASAIGQLHQPQHF. The chain combines TRBV2 with TRBJ1-5, with D unresolved. The germline V and J ends were trimmed by 8 bases and 5 bases, with 16 bases remaining between them. The germline gives CDR1 SNHLY, CDR2 FYNNEI. CDR3 size: 14 residues. Full variable domain (remainder filled in from reference TRBV2 and TRBJ1-5): EPEVTQTPSHQVTQMGQEVILRCVPISNHLYFYWYRQILGQKVEFLVSFYNNEISEKSEIFDDQFSVERPDGSNFTLKIRSTKLEDSAMYFCASAIGQLHQPQHFGDGTRLSIL.

In its sample, this clone was seen a few times. The V and J genes are TRBV18 and TRBJ2-3; TRBD2 agrees at 11 bases. Germline V gives CDR1 KGHSH, CDR2 LQKENI. The length of the CDR3 is 15 residues. J was trimmed by 4 bases and V by 2 bases; bases with no gene match: 2. CDR3 protein: CASSPSSGGSDTQYF. The DNA for the CDR3 is TGTGCCAGCTCACCATCTAGCGGGGGGTCAGATACGCAGTATTTT.

V is TRBV5-6 and J is TRBJ2-7; 11 bases map to TRBD2. The CDR3 sequence is 17 residues long. Germline CDR1 is SGHDT and CDR2 is YYEEEE. Trimming removed 3 bases from V and 4 bases from J; junction bases left unmatched: 12. The CDR3 spells CASSSAGLAAFLYEQYF. The CDR3 DNA reads TGTGCCAGCAGCTCAGCGGGACTAGCGGCCTTTTTGTACGAGCAGTACTTC.

V usage is TRBV6-5 and J usage is TRBJ2-1, with D possibly being TRBD1 or TRBD2 (5 bases each). Trimming removed 0 bases from V and 10 bases from J, with 10 bases in between. The CDR3 is made up of 13 amino acids. CDR1 is MNHEY and CDR2 is SVGAGI in the germline V gene. The CDR3 bases are TGTGCCAGCAGTTACTCGGGGCGGGTGGAGCAGTTCTTC. It encodes CASSYSGRVEQFF.

The V and J genes are TRBV18 and TRBJ2-5; D not certain. Germline V lookup: CDR1 KGHSH, CDR2 LQKENI. V lost 0 bases and J 1 base, leaving 3 bases between the germline ends. The CDR3 runs to 13 residues. CDR3 protein: CASSPPTQETQYF. CDR3 DNA: TGTGCCAGCTCACCACCCACCCAAGAGACCCAGTACTTC.

The chain uses TRBV27 and TRBJ2-1; 13 nucleotides align to TRBD2. Germline assignment: CDR1 MNHEY and CDR2 SMNVEV (reference sequence). J gave up 8 bases and V 9 bases, and 7 bases lay outside the gene matches. The CDR3 totals 14 residues. The CDR3 reads CASSLAGGPYEQFF. The CDR3 DNA sequence: TGTGCCAGTTCACTAGCGGGAGGGCCGTATGAGCAGTTCTTC.

The chain carries TRBV7-9 and TRBJ2-3; 11 nucleotides align to TRBD2. V lost 10 bases and J lost 6; bases outside the gene matches: 6. Looked up from germline, CDR1 is SEHNR and CDR2 is FQNEAQ (reference sequence). CDR3 length equals 13 residues. This chain's CDR3 is CATLAGGGDTQYF. CDR3 bases: TGTGCCACCCTAGCGGGAGGAGGGGATACGCAGTATTTT.

J is TRBJ2-7 and V is TRBV2; TRBD2 aligns across 9 bases. This CDR3 is built from 15 residues. Germline values: CDR1 SNHLY, CDR2 FYNNEI. Trimming removed 0 bases from V and 6 bases from J; junction bases left unmatched: 6. CDR3 bases: TGTGCCAGCAGTGAAGCGCCCCGCGGGGGGGTCGAGCAGTACTTC. Its translation: CASSEAPRGGVEQYF.

The chain carries TRBV5-6 and TRBJ1-2, with TRBD1 as a possible D gene (5 bases). Germline V lookup: CDR1 SGHDT, CDR2 YYEEEE. The length of the CDR3 is 15 residues. V lost 3 bases to trimming and J lost 1 base, with 13 bases between them. Here the CDR3 DNA reads TGTGCCAGCAGCTCAAAGTCAGGGTTTAACTATGGCTACACCTTC. This translates into CASSSKSGFNYGYTF.

This clone was counted a single time. The V and J genes are TRBV6-5 and TRBJ2-5, with a tentative D call TRBD2 (6 bases). The CDR3 consists of 12 residues. Germline-derived CDR1 and CDR2 are MNHEY and SVGAGI. V dropped 2 bases and J dropped 11 bases, with 12 bases sitting between them. For the CDR3, the DNA is TGTGCCAGCAGTTACGGAGGGCCGCAGCAGTACTTC. Translating gives CASSYGGPQQYF.

The CDR3 protein is CASSPGTSGPIEQFF. The CDR3 coding sequence is TGTGCCAGCTCACCTGGGACTAGCGGCCCAATTGAGCAGTTCTTC. V gene TRBV18 combines with J gene TRBJ2-1; 11 bases line up with TRBD2. The length of the CDR3 is 15 residues. V gave up 3 bases and J gave up 9 bases; unmatched junction bases: 7. Germline V CDR1 and CDR2: KGHSH, LQKENI.

CDR3 nucleotide sequence: TGCGCCAGCAGCTCACCTAGCGGGAGACGTGGGGAGCAGTACTTC. This gives the protein CASSSPSGRRGEQYF. V usage is TRBV5-1 and J usage is TRBJ2-7, with TRBD2 identical over 10 bases. Trimming removed 3 bases from V and 7 bases from J; junction bases left unmatched: 10. The CDR3 is 15 residues long. Germline loops: CDR1 SGHRS, CDR2 YFSETQ.

This clone was seen only once. The J gene is TRBJ2-7, the V gene TRBV11-2, with D possibly being TRBD2 (5 bases). Germline lookup yields CDR1 SGHAT and CDR2 FQNNGV. Trimming removed 0 bases from V and 5 bases from J, with 20 bases in between. CDR3 size: 17 residues. CDR3 in amino acids: CASSLDGEPGSSHEQYF. Written as DNA, the CDR3 is TGTGCCAGCAGCTTAGATGGGGAGCCGGGGAGTTCCCACGAGCAGTACTTC.